This T cell receptor (beta chain) is drawn from a study of blood T cell repertoires in COVID-19. Under the authors' procedure: The authors estimated nucleated cell counts from reference gene primer amplification. Assay used: immunoSEQ multiplex PCR; TCRdb lists only in-frame clones, some missing. The V and J calls and clone size were taken over from that table, and D and trimming were inferred from the DNA. The sample shows roughly 330,000 clones, roughly 90% of them seen only once. Specimen: peripheral blood. The source of this sequence is a man aged 18 to 30 who had recovered from COVID-19.

CDR3 nucleotide sequence: TGTGCCAGCAGCTCGGGACTAGCGGGGCCCGGGGAGCTGTTTTTT. As protein: CASSSGLAGPGELFF. The chain combines TRBV11-2 with TRBJ2-2, with 13 bases lining up with TRBD2. Germline assignment: CDR1 SGHAT and CDR2 FQNNGV. V was pared by 4 bases and J by 6 bases, with 2 bases of the junction left unmatched. The CDR3 covers 15 residues.